Below, 3 T cell receptor beta chains from the same sample are listed, as sequenced in a study of cytomegalovirus exposure and HLA in healthy donors. Primers for the PCR totalled 60 Vbeta and 13 Jbeta. Generated by immunoSEQ multiplex PCR, the TCRdb table keeps only in-frame clones and is missing some. The sample holds under 170,000 clones, approximately 85% seen once. Sequenced sample: PBMCs. These receptors were collected from a man aged 45-60 years in good health and CMV-seropositive.

The chain uses TRBV5-1 and TRBJ2-1; D is ambiguous. The CDR3 extends over 12 amino acids. Germline V gene lookup returns CDR1 SGHRS and CDR2 YFSETQ. Between the trimmed V and J ends, which lost 0 bases and 8 bases, there was a span of 6 bases. The CDR3 spells CASSLDRHEQFF. The CDR3, as DNA: TGCGCCAGCAGCTTGGACAGACATGAGCAGTTCTTC.

The chain uses TRBV7-9 and TRBJ2-3, with D hard to call. Germline V gene data show CDR1 as SEHNR and CDR2 as FQNEAQ (reference sequence). V was cut by 1 base and J by 0 bases, with 14 bases left in between. This CDR3 contains 17 residues. This chain's CDR3 is CASSLDAPSSSTDTQYF. The CDR3 DNA is TGTGCCAGCAGCTTAGATGCGCCATCGTCTAGCACAGATACGCAGTATTTT. The full variable domain, its missing parts supplied by reference TRBV7-9 and TRBJ2-3, is DTGVSQNPRHKITKRGQNVTFRCDPISEHNRLYWYRQTLGQGPEFLTYFQNEAQLEKSRLLSDRFSAERPKGSFSTLEIQRTEQGDSAMYLCASSLDAPSSSTDTQYFGPGTRLTVL.

The CDR3 reads CASSRAQGGYEQYF. In DNA, the CDR3 is TGTGCCAGTAGCCGCGCCCAGGGCGGTTACGAGCAGTACTTC. The J gene is TRBJ2-7, the V gene TRBV19; D is possibly TRBD1 (5 bases). CDR1 is LNHDA and CDR2 is SQIVND in the germline V gene (reference sequence). This CDR3 contains 14 residues. Trimming pared 6 bases from V and 4 bases from J, leaving 16 bases between.